These 24 T cell receptor beta chains share one sample of origin, sequenced in a study of blood T cell repertoires in COVID-19 (dated by TCRdb to about 2020). To prepare the library, the immunoSEQ multiplex PCR assay was applied. TCRdb provides this immuneACCESS table in a form limited to in-frame rearrangements. Some clones are lacking; in checked studies, under half of them reflect an unresolved V gene, and why the rest are absent is not known. The sample contains around 260,000 clones, approximately 87% of them found a single time. The ten largest clones add up to about 4.5% of the sample. Source material: peripheral blood. The origin of the receptors is a man in his fifties or sixties who had recovered from COVID-19.

The chain carries TRBV5-4 and TRBJ2-7; TRBD2 agrees at 11 bases. V lost 3 bases, J lost 2 bases, and 7 bases stayed unmatched. The CDR3 loop spans 16 amino acids. Per the germline V gene, CDR1 is SGHNT and CDR2 is YYREEE (reference sequence). CDR3 in amino acids: CASSSSTSGVTYEQYF. CDR3 sequence (DNA): TGTGCCAGCAGCTCCTCGACTAGCGGGGTAACCTACGAGCAGTACTTC.

The J gene is TRBJ2-2, the V gene TRBV5-4; D may be TRBD2 (7 bases). Germline V gene lookup returns CDR1 SGHNT and CDR2 YYREEE (reference sequence). CDR3 size: 13 residues. Deletions cut 7 bases from V and 8 bases from J, with 15 bases between. The CDR3 is CASRKGGLGELFF. The CDR3 DNA reads TGTGCCAGCCGAAAGGGGGGGCTAGGGGAGCTGTTTTTT.

The chain employs TRBV5-5 and TRBJ1-2; D gene ambiguous. Germline V gene data show CDR1 as SGHKS and CDR2 as YYEKEE (reference sequence). Trimming took off 2 bases at V and 4 bases at J, with 3 bases between the two ends. The CDR3 consists of 11 residues. CDR3 coding DNA: TGTGCCAGCAGCTTCCTCTATGGCTACACCTTC. Protein sequence: CASSFLYGYTF.

The rearrangement joins TRBV15 to TRBJ1-1, with 8 bases fitting TRBD1. V was clipped by 5 bases and J by 0 bases; unmatched bases: 26. Germline CDR1 is LNHNV and CDR2 is YYDKDF (reference sequence). CDR3 length: 22 amino acids. CDR3 DNA: TGTGCCACCAGCGAACGCGTCGGCAGGGGGCGAGGTCGGCGCGTGATGAACACTGAAGCTTTCTTT. Its protein product is CATSERVGRGRGRRVMNTEAFF.

V usage is TRBV15 and J usage is TRBJ1-1; TRBD1 matches at 7 bases. The CDR3 spans 15 residues. Germline V gives CDR1 LNHNV, CDR2 YYDKDF (reference sequence). V lost 3 bases, J lost 6 bases, and 10 bases stayed unmatched. CDR3: CATSRGTAGWAEAFF. In DNA form, the CDR3 reads TGTGCCACCAGCAGGGGGACAGCCGGTTGGGCTGAAGCTTTCTTT. The entire variable domain, with the rest obtained from reference TRBV15 and TRBJ1-1, is as follows: DAMVIQNPRYQVTQFGKPVTLSCSQTLNHNVMYWYQQKSSQAPKLLFHYYDKDFNNEADTPDNFQSRRPNTSFCFLDIRSPGLGDTAMYLCATSRGTAGWAEAFFGQGTRLTVV.

There are a few counts of this clone. The chain is built from TRBV30 and TRBJ1-5; TRBD1 matches 7 bases. The CDR3 runs to 13 residues. Germline V gene lookup returns CDR1 GTSNPN and CDR2 SVGIG (reference sequence). After removal of 7 bases from V and 3 bases from J, the junction contained 6 bases not matched to a gene. CDR3 region: CASTTGINQPQHF. The CDR3 coding sequence is TGTGCCTCTACGACAGGGATCAATCAGCCCCAGCATTTT.

J is TRBJ2-3 and V is TRBV5-1; D is perhaps TRBD2 (6 bases). Per germline, CDR1 SGHRS and CDR2 YFSETQ. The CDR3 has 17 amino acids. Trimming stripped 0 bases from V and 1 base from J, with 15 bases between. The CDR3, as DNA: TGCGCCAGCAGCTTGGGGGCCTTGACGGGGGGCACAGATACGCAGTATTTT. It encodes CASSLGALTGGTDTQYF.

The chain links TRBV9 to TRBJ2-2; TRBD2 agrees at 9 bases. Germline V CDR1 and CDR2: SGDLS, YYNGEE. After removal of 0 bases from V and 6 bases from J, the junction contained 3 bases not matched to a gene. This CDR3 comprises 15 residues. Here the CDR3 reads CASSVVAGASGELFF. CDR3 in DNA: TGTGCCAGCAGCGTAGTAGCGGGAGCGTCCGGGGAGCTGTTTTTT.

This clone has a handful of counts. This chain joins TRBV29-1 and TRBJ2-3; D is undetermined. The CDR3 consists of 13 residues. Trimming left V 4 bases short and J 2 bases short, with 10 bases between. Germline CDR1 and CDR2: SQVTM and ANQGSEA. CDR3: CSVVRKLTDTQYF. The CDR3 DNA follows: TGCAGCGTTGTGAGAAAACTCACAGATACGCAGTATTTT.

The J gene is TRBJ1-5, the V gene TRBV28; D is perhaps TRBD1 (6 bases). Trimming took 6 bases from V and 1 from J, leaving 13 bases between them. Germline V gene sequence: CDR1 MDHEN, CDR2 SYDVKM. CDR3 length: 15 amino acids. The DNA of the CDR3 is TGTGCCAGCAGCCCGAGTCAGGGGAGCAATCAGCCCCAGCATTTT. It translates to CASSPSQGSNQPQHF.

V gene TRBV9 combines with J gene TRBJ2-3; D is perhaps TRBD2 (7 bases). There are 17 residues in the CDR3. Germline lookup yields CDR1 SGDLS and CDR2 YYNGEE. Deletions cut 3 bases from V and 4 bases from J, with 21 bases between. CDR3 DNA: TGTGCCAGCAGCGAGATTGGGGGGGCCGCCCCCCCAGATACGCAGTATTTT. Translating it yields CASSEIGGAAPPDTQYF.

This clone was observed a single time. The chain recombines TRBV5-1 with TRBJ1-1, with D hard to call. The germline gives CDR1 SGHRS, CDR2 YFSETQ. V was cut by 0 bases and J by 2 bases, with 5 bases left in between. CDR3 size: 13 residues. The CDR3 nucleotides read TGCGCCAGCAGCTTGGAGACAAACACTGAAGCTTTCTTT. Translated, it gives CASSLETNTEAFF.

This chain connects TRBV20-1 to TRBJ1-4; TRBD1 matches 9 bases. Germline lookup yields CDR1 DFQATT and CDR2 SNEGSKA (reference sequence). The CDR3 runs 15 residues. After removal of 6 bases from V and 5 bases from J, the junction contained 10 bases not matched to a gene. CDR3 in DNA: TGCAGTGCGAGTTCCGCCGGGACAGGGAATGAAAAACTGTTTTTT. Protein product: CSASSAGTGNEKLFF.

The chain recombines TRBV28 with TRBJ1-1; D gene uncertain. The V end was cut by 6 bases, the J end by 1 base, with 3 bases between. The CDR3 extends over 11 amino acids. CDR1 and CDR2 from the germline V gene are MDHEN and SYDVKM. CDR3 DNA sequence: TGTGCCAGCAGGGCGAACACTGAAGCTTTCTTT. Its translation is CASRANTEAFF.

This clone has just one count. This chain connects TRBV9 to TRBJ2-7, with D possibly TRBD2 on 5 matching bases. Germline V gene sequence: CDR1 SGDLS, CDR2 YYNGEE. Deletions cut 3 bases from V and 2 bases from J, with 12 bases between. This CDR3 contains 14 residues. Here the CDR3 DNA reads TGTGCCAGCAGCGCGGGAAGGGTTCCCTACGAGCAGTACTTC. Its protein is CASSAGRVPYEQYF.

The count of this clone is one. The junction departs from germline at one end; a sequencing error may be responsible. The chain couples TRBV7-7 to TRBJ2-6; 7 nucleotides line up with TRBD1. Germline V lookup: CDR1 SSHAT, CDR2 FNYEAQ (reference sequence). The CDR3 loop spans 15 amino acids. CDR3 protein: CASSLGQAGANVLTF. The CDR3, as DNA: TGTGCTAGCAGCTTAGGACAGGCTGGGGCCAACGTCCTGACTTTC. The full variable domain, with the rest looked up from reference TRBV7-7 and TRBJ2-6, is GAGVSQSPRYKVTKRGQDVTLRCDPISSHATLYWYQQALGQGPEFLTYFNYEAQPDKSGLPSDRFSAERPEGSISTLTIQRTEQRDSAMYRCASSLGQAGANVLTFGAGSRLTVL.

This chain links TRBV6-5 with TRBJ2-1; the match to TRBD2 covers 12 bases. With V trimmed by 7 bases and J by 5 bases, 3 bases remained unmatched. Per germline, CDR1 MNHEY and CDR2 SVGAGI. The CDR3 is 14 residues long. The CDR3 spells CASTGLAGNNEQFF. The DNA for the CDR3 is TGTGCCAGCACTGGACTAGCGGGGAACAATGAGCAGTTCTTC.

The gene calls are TRBV7-2 and TRBJ2-5; 8 nucleotides align to TRBD2. Per germline, CDR1 SGHTA and CDR2 FQGNSA. The V gene end was trimmed by 5 bases and the J gene end by 1 base; junction bases not matched to a gene: 3. This CDR3 is 14 amino acids long. The CDR3 protein is CASSPSGLQETQYF. The CDR3 coding sequence is TGTGCCAGCAGCCCTAGCGGGCTCCAAGAGACCCAGTACTTC.

The V call is TRBV6-6, the J call TRBJ2-5, with 11 bases aligning to TRBD1. This CDR3 contains 16 residues. CDR1 is MNHNY and CDR2 is SVGAGI in the germline V gene (reference sequence). The J segment lost 5 bases and the V segment lost 1 base, leaving 6 bases of the junction unmatched. CDR3 bases: TGTGCCAGCAGTTACTGGGACAGGGGGGTGGAGGAGACCCAGTACTTC. Translation: CASSYWDRGVEETQYF.

The chain joins TRBV5-4 to TRBJ1-3, with TRBD1 identical over 7 bases. The V and J ends lost 0 bases and 2 bases, in that order; junction bases with no gene match: 2. This CDR3 is built from 15 residues. Germline-derived CDR1 and CDR2 are SGHNT and YYREEE (reference sequence). The CDR3 loop is CASSLGGTAGNTIYF. The CDR3 nucleotides are TGTGCCAGCAGCTTGGGCGGGACAGCTGGAAACACCATATATTTT.

The chain employs TRBV5-4 and TRBJ2-5, with 13 nucleotides matching TRBD2. J lost 1 base, V lost 0 bases, and 3 bases had no gene match. Germline V gene sequence: CDR1 SGHNT, CDR2 YYREEE (reference sequence). The CDR3 contains 17 residues. The CDR3 is CASSLGTSGGIQETQYF. The CDR3 DNA follows: TGTGCCAGCAGCTTGGGGACTAGCGGGGGTATCCAAGAGACCCAGTACTTC. The full variable domain, its missing parts supplied by reference TRBV5-4 and TRBJ2-5, is ETGVTQSPTHLIKTRGQQVTLRCSSQSGHNTVSWYQQALGQGPQFIFQYYREEENGRGNFPPRFSGLQFPNYSSELNVNALELDDSALYLCASSLGTSGGIQETQYFGPGTRLLVL.

This clone was seen at least ten times. Other DNA sequences in the sample encode the same CDR3. This chain uses TRBV7-8 with TRBJ1-4, with TRBD1 as a possible D gene (6 bases). Germline V gene sequence: CDR1 SGHVS, CDR2 FQNEAQ. V lost 6 bases and J lost 3, with 14 bases in between. This CDR3 spans 15 amino acids. The CDR3 is CASSRDNLANEKLFF. CDR3 DNA sequence: TGTGCCAGCAGTCGGGACAACTTGGCTAATGAAAAACTGTTTTTT.

The chain uses TRBV19 and TRBJ2-3; TRBD2 matches at 8 bases. CDR1 is LNHDA, CDR2 SQIVND, per germline (reference sequence). The CDR3 is 15 residues long. With 4 bases clipped from V and 2 bases from J, the junction kept 5 bases outside the gene matches. The CDR3 loop is CASSKRAGDTDTQYF. The CDR3 DNA follows: TGTGCCAGTAGTAAGAGAGCGGGGGACACAGATACGCAGTATTTT.

V is TRBV5-1 and J is TRBJ2-5; 10 nucleotides match TRBD2. After removal of 4 bases from V and 0 bases from J, the junction contained 3 bases not matched to a gene. CDR1 is SGHRS, CDR2 YFSETQ, per germline. This CDR3 is built from 15 residues. CDR3 nucleotide sequence: TGCGCCAGCAGCCTTAGCGGGAGGAACCAAGAGACCCAGTACTTC. As protein: CASSLSGRNQETQYF.